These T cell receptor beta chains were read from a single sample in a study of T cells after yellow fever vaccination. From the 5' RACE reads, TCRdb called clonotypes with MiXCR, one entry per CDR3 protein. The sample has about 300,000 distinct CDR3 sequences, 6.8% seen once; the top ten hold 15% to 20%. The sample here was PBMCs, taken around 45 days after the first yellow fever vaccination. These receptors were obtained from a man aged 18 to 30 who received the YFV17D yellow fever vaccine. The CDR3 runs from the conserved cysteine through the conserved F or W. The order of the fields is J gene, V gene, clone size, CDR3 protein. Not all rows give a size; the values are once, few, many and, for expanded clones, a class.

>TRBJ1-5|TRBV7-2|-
CASSHRGYSNQPQHF
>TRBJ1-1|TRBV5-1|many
CASSLARIKNTEAFF
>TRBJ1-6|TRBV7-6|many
CASSPRGSYNSPLHF
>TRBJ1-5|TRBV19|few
CASSLDRGLNQPQHF
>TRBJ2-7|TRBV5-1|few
CASSPRTRGTAWISYEQYF
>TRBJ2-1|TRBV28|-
CASSSPGQVFNEQFF
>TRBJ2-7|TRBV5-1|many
CASSRGGQGYEQYF
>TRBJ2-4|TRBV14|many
CASSRDSLNIQYF
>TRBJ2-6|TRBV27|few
CASRAIVGWGFSGANVLTF
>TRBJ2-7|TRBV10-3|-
CAISERLVASEQYF
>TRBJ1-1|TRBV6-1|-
CASSKPGVNTEAFF
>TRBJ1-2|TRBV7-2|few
CASSPRSQRDGYTF
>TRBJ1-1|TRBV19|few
CASSVGQGSGEAFF
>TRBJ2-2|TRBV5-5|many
CASSRIEEGNTGELFF
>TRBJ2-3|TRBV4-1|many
CASSQQVTTDTQYF
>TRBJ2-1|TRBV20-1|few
CSARLQGASYNEQFF
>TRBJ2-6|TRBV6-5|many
CASSYAGTENVLTF
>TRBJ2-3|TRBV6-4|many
CASSDSQGATDTQYF
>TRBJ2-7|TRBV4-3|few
CASSQEAGYGEQYF
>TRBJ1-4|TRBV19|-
CASTGTGVAKLFF
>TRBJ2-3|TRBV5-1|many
CASSWTFGTDTQYF
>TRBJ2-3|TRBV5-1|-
CASSLSGQTGAADTQYF
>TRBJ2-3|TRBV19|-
CASSIGGGASTDTQYF
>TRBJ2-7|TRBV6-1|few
CASTPRQGARSEQYF
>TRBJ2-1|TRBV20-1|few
CSAPSPGVWNEQFF
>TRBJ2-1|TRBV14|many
CASSQAGVIEQFF
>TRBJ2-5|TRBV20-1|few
CSAGRTSIQETQYF
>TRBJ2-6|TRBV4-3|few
CASSQGRGSGANVLTF
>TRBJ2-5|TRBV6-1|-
CASRGGLAGEETQYF
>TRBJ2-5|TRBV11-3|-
CASSLGTSGDETQYF
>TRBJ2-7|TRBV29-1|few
CSVEASGGDEQYF
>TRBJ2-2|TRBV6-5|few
CASSYRGAGTGELFF
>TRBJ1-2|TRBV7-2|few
CASSNPSREGYTF
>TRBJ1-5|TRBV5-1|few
CASSLEGQSNQPQHF
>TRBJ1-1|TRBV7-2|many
CASSLGASGGTEAFF
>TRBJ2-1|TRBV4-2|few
CASSQDLARGGEQFF
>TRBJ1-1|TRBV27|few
CASSPRRPTEAFF
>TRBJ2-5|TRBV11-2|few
CASSLPTSAETQYF
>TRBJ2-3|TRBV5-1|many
CASSLRQLPTTDTQYF
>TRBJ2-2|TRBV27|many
CASSLSTGGLTGELFF
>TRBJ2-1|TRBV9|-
CASSVGSEYNEQFF
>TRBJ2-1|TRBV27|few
CASSFIGSEQFF
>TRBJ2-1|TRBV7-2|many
CASSFFSSYNEQFF